This T cell receptor beta chain appears in the sequencing data of a study of spatial heterogeneity in lung cancer. Time point defined: sample taken at primary tumor resection. Tumor, nontumor lung or frozen PBMC supplied whole RNA, sequenced without sorting. This clonotype turned up a few times. TCRdb analysed the 5' RACE reads with MiXCR anew, one entry per CDR3 protein. Of about 4,800 distinct CDR3 sequences listed, approximately 30% are singletons. V dropped 0 bases and J dropped 10 bases, with 3 bases sitting between them. Germline V lookup: CDR1 SGHTA, CDR2 FQGNSA. This CDR3 has 10 amino acids. J is TRBJ1-1 and V is TRBV7-2; D not resolved. The TCR sequence derives from a male donor with early-stage non-small cell lung cancer. The starting material was PBMCs, obtained at surgery. The CDR3 bases are TGTGCCAGCAGCTTAGCTGGAGCTTTCTTT. It translates to CASSLAGAFF.